These T cell receptor beta chains were read from a single sample in a study of blood T cell repertoires in COVID-19. TCRdb's table, derived via immunoSEQ multiplex PCR, lists solely in-frame clones and lacks some. The sample contains over 200,000 clones, roughly 84% of which appear only once. Sequenced: peripheral blood. These receptors came from a middle-aged man with active or convalescent COVID-19. Each CDR3 is given with its conserved first and last residue. A D gene is named only where the DNA matches it firmly. Clone sizes are given selectively: once, few, many, or a class where the clone is expanded.

CDR3aa: CASSETGVGGEAFF
CDR3nt: TGCGCCAGCAGCGAGACAGGGGTAGGAGGTGAAGCTTTCTTT
v_gene: TRBV5-1
d_gene: TRBD1
j_gene: TRBJ1-1
abundance: NA

CDR3aa: CASSVNRVFAEQYF
CDR3nt: TGTGCCAGCAGTGTGAACAGGGTTTTTGCCGAGCAGTACTTC
v_gene: TRBV2
d_gene: NA
j_gene: TRBJ2-7
abundance: NA

CDR3aa: CASSPTSGIHEQYF
CDR3nt: TGCGCCAGCAGCCCTACTAGCGGGATCCACGAGCAGTACTTC
v_gene: TRBV5-1
d_gene: TRBD2
j_gene: TRBJ2-7
abundance: NA

CDR3aa: CASSLGQGRSPLHF
CDR3nt: TGTGCCAGCAGCCTCGGACAGGGGCGGTCACCCCTCCACTTT
v_gene: TRBV28
d_gene: TRBD1
j_gene: TRBJ1-6
abundance: few

CDR3aa: CASSDRDYDNEQFF
CDR3nt: TGTGCCAGCAGCGACCGGGACTACGACAATGAGCAGTTCTTC
v_gene: TRBV14
d_gene: TRBD2
j_gene: TRBJ2-1
abundance: NA

CDR3aa: CASSSPVARGEQYF
CDR3nt: TGTGCCAGCAGTTCCCCAGTTGCTCGAGGGGAGCAGTACTTC
v_gene: TRBV28
d_gene: NA
j_gene: TRBJ2-7
abundance: NA

CDR3aa: CASSNHRAWETQYF
CDR3nt: TGTGCCAGCAGTAACCACAGGGCTTGGGAGACCCAGTACTTC
v_gene: TRBV25-1
d_gene: NA
j_gene: TRBJ2-5
abundance: NA

CDR3aa: CATSDGGLAGYTF
CDR3nt: TGTGCCACCAGTGACGGGGGACTAGCTGGCTACACCTTC
v_gene: TRBV15
d_gene: NA
j_gene: TRBJ1-2
abundance: NA

CDR3aa: CASSEPRGQEYGYTF
CDR3nt: TGTGCCAGCAGTGAACCGAGGGGACAGGAGTATGGCTACACCTTC
v_gene: TRBV2
d_gene: TRBD1
j_gene: TRBJ1-2
abundance: NA

CDR3aa: CSVTGTSNTEAFF
CDR3nt: TGCAGCGTGACCGGGACAAGCAACACTGAAGCTTTCTTT
v_gene: TRBV29-1
d_gene: NA
j_gene: TRBJ1-1
abundance: NA

CDR3aa: CASSIRQGPGQPQHF
CDR3nt: TGTGCCAGCAGCATCCGACAGGGGCCCGGTCAGCCCCAGCATTTT
v_gene: TRBV6-5
d_gene: TRBD1
j_gene: TRBJ1-5
abundance: NA

CDR3aa: CASSQDQGIFGEKLFF
CDR3nt: TGCGCCAGCAGCCAAGATCAGGGGATCTTTGGTGAAAAACTGTTTTTT
v_gene: TRBV4-1
d_gene: NA
j_gene: TRBJ1-4
abundance: NA

CDR3aa: CASSQDWAGGLTDTQYF
CDR3nt: TGTGCCAGCAGCCAAGATTGGGCGGGGGGCCTCACAGATACGCAGTATTTT
v_gene: TRBV3-1/TRBV3-2
d_gene: TRBD2
j_gene: TRBJ2-3
abundance: NA

CDR3aa: CASSSRLAGGTDTQYF
CDR3nt: TGTGCCAGCAGCTCTCGACTAGCGGGGGGTACAGATACGCAGTATTTT
v_gene: TRBV11-1
d_gene: TRBD2
j_gene: TRBJ2-3
abundance: NA

CDR3aa: CASTSDRGGNQPQHF
CDR3nt: NA
v_gene: TRBV19
d_gene: NA
j_gene: TRBJ1-5
abundance: NA

CDR3aa: CASRSGTGEVIF
CDR3nt: TGTGCCAGCAGATCCGGGACAGGGGAGGTAATCTTC
v_gene: TRBV12-3/TRBV12-4
d_gene: TRBD1
j_gene: TRBJ2-1
abundance: NA

CDR3aa: CASSQGSAGGQNEQFF
CDR3nt: TGTGCCAGCAGCCAAGGCTCTGCGGGGGGGCAGAATGAGCAGTTCTTC
v_gene: TRBV4-2
d_gene: TRBD2
j_gene: TRBJ2-1
abundance: NA

CDR3aa: CASSFDGTNTGELFF
CDR3nt: TGTGCCAGCAGCTTTGACGGGACGAACACCGGGGAGCTGTTTTTT
v_gene: TRBV7-3
d_gene: NA
j_gene: TRBJ2-2
abundance: NA

CDR3aa: CASSITGAGTEAFF
CDR3nt: TGTGCCAGTAGTATAACAGGGGCCGGCACTGAAGCTTTCTTT
v_gene: TRBV19
d_gene: TRBD1
j_gene: TRBJ1-1
abundance: NA

CDR3aa: CASSPGLAAYNEQFF
CDR3nt: TGTGCCAGCAGCCCGGGACTAGCGGCCTACAATGAGCAGTTCTTC
v_gene: TRBV2
d_gene: TRBD2
j_gene: TRBJ2-1
abundance: NA

CDR3aa: CAWSPDRGPGNTIYF
CDR3nt: TGTGCCTGGAGTCCGGACAGGGGGCCAGGAAACACCATATATTTT
v_gene: TRBV30
d_gene: TRBD1
j_gene: TRBJ1-3
abundance: once

CDR3aa: CAISAPGSGEGNTIYF
CDR3nt: TGTGCCATCAGTGCTCCGGGATCGGGGGAAGGAAACACCATATATTTT
v_gene: TRBV10-3
d_gene: NA
j_gene: TRBJ1-3
abundance: NA

CDR3aa: CASSTGQPNEQFF
CDR3nt: TGTGCCAGCAGTACGGGACAGCCAAATGAGCAGTTCTTC
v_gene: TRBV6-5
d_gene: TRBD1
j_gene: TRBJ2-1
abundance: NA

CDR3aa: CASSLKGAGATGELFF
CDR3nt: TGTGCCAGCAGCCTAAAGGGTGCGGGGGCCACCGGGGAGCTGTTTTTT
v_gene: TRBV9
d_gene: NA
j_gene: TRBJ2-2
abundance: NA

CDR3aa: CASTNWTGGYSGANVLTF
CDR3nt: TGTGCCAGCACCAACTGGACAGGGGGCTACTCTGGGGCCAACGTCCTGACTTTC
v_gene: TRBV11-2
d_gene: TRBD1
j_gene: TRBJ2-6
abundance: NA

CDR3aa: CASSPGDRYGYTF
CDR3nt: TGTGCCAGCAGCCCCGGGGACAGATATGGCTACACCTTC
v_gene: TRBV6-6
d_gene: TRBD1
j_gene: TRBJ1-2
abundance: NA

CDR3aa: CATSDLRDSPDTQYF
CDR3nt: TGTGCCACCAGTGATTTGCGGGACTCGCCAGATACGCAGTATTTT
v_gene: TRBV24-1
d_gene: NA
j_gene: TRBJ2-3
abundance: NA

CDR3aa: CASSSDNSGYTF
CDR3nt: TGCGCCAGCAGCTCCGACAATTCTGGCTACACCTTC
v_gene: TRBV5-1
d_gene: NA
j_gene: TRBJ1-2
abundance: NA

CDR3aa: CASSLGTGANYGYTF
CDR3nt: TGTGCCAGCTCACTCGGGACAGGGGCAAACTATGGCTACACCTTC
v_gene: TRBV18
d_gene: TRBD1
j_gene: TRBJ1-2
abundance: NA

CDR3aa: CASSEGDEQFF
CDR3nt: TGTGCCAGCAGTGAAGGAGATGAGCAGTTCTTC
v_gene: TRBV2
d_gene: NA
j_gene: TRBJ2-1
abundance: NA

CDR3aa: CASSLQGLTPLHF
CDR3nt: TGTGCCAGCAGCTTACAGGGGCTAACACCCCTCCACTTT
v_gene: TRBV7-3
d_gene: NA
j_gene: TRBJ1-6
abundance: NA

CDR3aa: CASSLGSTEAFF
CDR3nt: TGTGCCAGCAGCTTAGGTAGTACTGAAGCTTTCTTT
v_gene: TRBV7-9
d_gene: NA
j_gene: TRBJ1-1
abundance: NA

CDR3aa: CASSRRQGDGYTF
CDR3nt: TGTGCCAGCAGCCGTCGACAGGGGGATGGCTACACCTTC
v_gene: TRBV14
d_gene: TRBD1
j_gene: TRBJ1-2
abundance: NA

CDR3aa: CASSSFWGPTGYTF
CDR3nt: TGTGCCAGCAGTTCGTTCTGGGGCCCAACCGGCTACACCTTC
v_gene: TRBV6-5
d_gene: NA
j_gene: TRBJ1-2
abundance: NA

CDR3aa: CASSPLGQGNYGYTF
CDR3nt: TGTGCCAGTAGTCCCCTAGGACAGGGAAACTATGGCTACACCTTC
v_gene: TRBV19
d_gene: TRBD1
j_gene: TRBJ1-2
abundance: few

CDR3aa: CASPRGRISGNTIYF
CDR3nt: TGTGCCAGCCCCCGTGGGCGAATCTCTGGAAACACCATATATTTT
v_gene: TRBV5-8
d_gene: NA
j_gene: TRBJ1-3
abundance: few

CDR3aa: CASSSLSSTDTQYF
CDR3nt: TGTGCCAGCAGTTCCTTGTCTAGCACAGATACGCAGTATTTT
v_gene: TRBV6-2/TRBV6-3
d_gene: NA
j_gene: TRBJ2-3
abundance: NA

CDR3aa: CASSQTIGRLAQETQYF
CDR3nt: TGTGCCAGCAGCCAAACTATAGGGCGGCTAGCGCAAGAGACCCAGTACTTC
v_gene: TRBV3-1/TRBV3-2
d_gene: NA
j_gene: TRBJ2-5
abundance: NA

CDR3aa: CASSPRQGSTDTQYF
CDR3nt: TGTGCCAGCAGCCCCCGACAGGGGAGCACAGATACGCAGTATTTT
v_gene: TRBV11-3
d_gene: TRBD1
j_gene: TRBJ2-3
abundance: NA

CDR3aa: CASSMTGAEQYF
CDR3nt: TGTGCCAGCAGTATGACAGGGGCCGAGCAGTACTTC
v_gene: TRBV7-9
d_gene: TRBD1
j_gene: TRBJ2-7
abundance: NA

CDR3aa: CASSRGQVLANEQFF
CDR3nt: TGTGCCAGCAGCCGAGGACAGGTGCTGGCTAATGAGCAGTTCTTC
v_gene: TRBV14
d_gene: TRBD1
j_gene: TRBJ2-1
abundance: NA

CDR3aa: CASSYRPRATNEKLFF
CDR3nt: TGTGCCAGCAGTTACCGTCCGCGGGCAACTAATGAAAAACTGTTTTTT
v_gene: TRBV6-5
d_gene: NA
j_gene: TRBJ1-4
abundance: NA

CDR3aa: CASSLTGYGYTF
CDR3nt: TGTGCCAGCAGCTTGACAGGCTATGGCTACACCTTC
v_gene: TRBV11-2
d_gene: NA
j_gene: TRBJ1-2
abundance: NA

CDR3aa: CASSLAGGQRAGNTIYF
CDR3nt: TGTGCCAGCAGCTTAGCAGGGGGCCAACGGGCTGGAAACACCATATATTTT
v_gene: TRBV5-6
d_gene: TRBD1
j_gene: TRBJ1-3
abundance: NA

CDR3aa: CSSGRDRGDYGYTF
CDR3nt: TGCAGCAGCGGGCGGGACAGGGGAGACTATGGCTACACCTTC
v_gene: TRBV29-1
d_gene: TRBD1
j_gene: TRBJ1-2
abundance: once